This T cell receptor (beta chain) was recovered during a study of a mutant IDH1 vaccine in newly diagnosed glioma. Whole-study context: Vaccines were first given 4-6 weeks after radiotherapy alone, or with temozolomide cycles.

Some clones are missing from TCRdb's copy, which holds only in-frame ones; the method was immunoSEQ multiplex PCR. The sample comprises approximately 110,000 clones, 90% of which are singletons, and roughly 0.62% rests with the top ten. Stated time point: week 11, during vaccination. One vaccine dose held 300 ug of mutant IDH1 20-mer peptide and came with topical imiquimod. The sample holds one count of this clone. Antigen specificity is unknown. Germline V CDR1 and CDR2: LNHNV, YYDKDF (reference sequence). The CDR3 is 15 residues long. The V and J ends lost 0 bases and 6 bases, in that order; junction bases with no gene match: 5.

This receptor was identified in a woman aged 45-60 years with glioma. The chain recombines TRBV15 with TRBJ1-5, with 7 bases that match TRBD1. The material was PBMCs, obtained from a glioma patient whose treatment included an IDH1 peptide vaccine. Written as DNA, the CDR3 is TGTGCCACCAGCAGAGATATCAGGGGGGGTCAGCCCCAGCATTTT. Protein: CATSRDIRGGQPQHF.